The T cell receptor (beta chain) under discussion was sequenced for a study of Tregs in tolerant kidney transplant recipients. Study-level points and caveats: Changing PCR primers prevented nucleotide comparison between some patients' samples.

The method was immunoSEQ multiplex PCR; TCRdb's version includes in-frame clones alone and lacks a portion of them. This sample's table reports some 31,000 clones. This CDR3 has 11 residues. CDR1 and CDR2 from the germline V gene are SEHNR and FQNEAQ (reference sequence). Deletions cut 8 bases from V and 4 bases from J, with 3 bases between. A note on this clone: Antigen: not known. Coverage ceases 3 residues before the CDR3 finishes, and the germline J gene fills in the end.

CD4+CD25+CD127- Tregs, CD4+CD25- non-Tregs, CD4 and CD8 cells were sorted. The chain uses TRBV7-9 and TRBJ2-6; no definite D call. Here the sequenced sample was CD8+ T cells from blood, taken before the transplant. This clonotype originated in a human donor who received a combined kidney and bone marrow transplant. The CDR3 bases that were read are TGTGCCAGCCTCGGGGCCAACGTC. Translated, it gives CASLGANV. The CDR3 reads in full as CASLGANVLTF.